This T cell receptor (beta chain) came from a study of radiotherapy plus CTLA-4 blockade in lung cancer. Germline lookup yields CDR1 MNHNY and CDR2 SVGAGI (reference sequence). Trimming stripped 2 bases from V and 2 bases from J, with 12 bases between. The CDR3 covers 15 residues. Sequenced by immunoSEQ multiplex PCR; TCRdb stores in-frame clones only, minus some. The repertoire includes roughly 62,000 clones, around 77% of them detected once, and roughly 3.1% sits in the top ten. It was focal radiation plus CTLA-4 blockade with ipilimumab that patients with chemo-refractory metastatic non-small-cell lung cancer received.

This material consisted of peripheral blood, taken from a patient treated with radiotherapy plus ipilimumab. The TCR comes from a human donor with non-small cell lung cancer who had a complete response to radiotherapy plus ipilimumab. The J gene is TRBJ1-2, the V gene TRBV6-6, with D hard to call. In DNA form, the CDR3 reads TGTGCCAGCAGTTACGGGCAGCTGGCGAACTATGGCTACACCTTC. Amino acids: CASSYGQLANYGYTF.